The sequence of this T cell receptor (beta chain) was determined in a study of vaccination and CD4 T cells after COVID-19. Study at large: Once diagnosed, patients had post-COVID samples drawn a median roughly 97 days later (range 35 to 161).

Cultured CD4+ T cell DNA underwent sequencing with the Oncomine TCR Beta short-read assay. TCRdb processed the PCR reads anew with MiXCR; each CDR3 protein has one entry. The table records some 3,000 distinct CDR3 sequences, roughly a third of them present only once. In the case of this clonotype: The antigen is not known.

Treatment denoted: 10-day PBMC culture with coronavirus spike peptide pools or control peptides (ViraFEST assay). Wells that each held 1.5 million to 2 million PBMCs were cultured with 9.5 to 10 IU/ml IL-2 and 8.5 to 10 ug/ml peptide pools. CDR3 length: 15 amino acids. Germline assignment: CDR1 MNHNS and CDR2 SASEGT. This chain uses TRBV6-1 with TRBJ1-5, with D possibly matching TRBD1 (6 bases). Source material: CD4+ T cells from blood, cultured in vitro. The TCR comes from a human donor who had recovered from COVID-19. DNA for the CDR3: TGTGTCCCCGAGAGGATCGCGCAGGGGTATCAGCCCCAGCATTTT. It is translated as CVPERIAQGYQPQHF.